The rows below give T cell receptor beta chains drawn from one sample of a study of long-term antiretroviral therapy in people with HIV. Measured with immunoSEQ multiplex PCR; TCRdb has only the in-frame clones, and not every one. Of 35,000 to 40,000 clones listed, approximately 85% were seen once; the top ten hold under 15%. The sample in question was unsorted PBMCs, obtained 0.3 years after starting antiretroviral therapy. All receptors derive from a man younger than 35 with HIV. Each CDR3 is given with its conserved first and last residue. The order of the fields is J gene, clone size, V gene, D gene, CDR3 length, CDR3 DNA, CDR3 protein. The D gene is left open where the match is weak. Clone size appears in some rows only: once, few, many, or a class for an expanded clone.

>TRBJ2-1|-|TRBV19|-|15
TGTGCCAGTAGTATTGGGGGAGAACCTTACAATGAGCAGTTCTTC
CASSIGGEPYNEQFF
>TRBJ1-6|once|TRBV10-2|-|14
TGCGCCAGCAGTGAGAATCGGGAAAATTCACCCCTCCACTTT
CASSENRENSPLHF
>TRBJ1-3|-|TRBV6-1|-|14
TGTGCCAGCAGTGAAGGGGCAACTGGAAACACCATATATTTT
CASSEGATGNTIYF
>TRBJ2-7|-|TRBV5-5|-|15
TGTGCCAGCAGCCTTAAGGAGGGGGGCTCCTACGAGCAGTACTTC
CASSLKEGGSYEQYF
>TRBJ1-5|once|TRBV7-2|-|12
TGTGCCAGTCAACTAAGCAATCAGCCCCAGCATTTT
CASQLSNQPQHF
>TRBJ2-3|-|TRBV6-4|TRBD2|15
TGTGCCAGCAGTAGGACTAGCGGGAGCACAGATACGCAGTATTTT
CASSRTSGSTDTQYF
>TRBJ2-3|once|TRBV4-3|-|15
TGCGCCAGCAGCCAAGATCGGACCCCGGCAGATACGCAGTATTTT
CASSQDRTPADTQYF
>TRBJ2-7|-|TRBV7-9|TRBD2|18
TGTGCCAGCAGCTTAGGAGGGGGGTCAAAGCGGGAGCGCTCTCAGCAGTACTTC
CASSLGGGSKRERSQQYF
>TRBJ2-1|-|TRBV5-1|-|14
TGCGCCAGCAGCCCCTATTCAGAATCCAATGAGCAGTTCTTC
CASSPYSESNEQFF
>TRBJ2-7|-|TRBV7-8|TRBD1|14
TGTGCCAGCAGCTTAGCCACAGGGGTGTACGAGCAGTACTTC
CASSLATGVYEQYF
>TRBJ1-3|-|TRBV30|-|12
TGTGCCTGGACCAGGCCGTTCGACACCATATATTTT
CAWTRPFDTIYF
>TRBJ2-2|-|TRBV9|TRBD2|18
TGTGCCAGCAGCGGGCGCCCGGGACTAGTTTGGGCCACCGGGGAGCTGTTTTTT
CASSGRPGLVWATGELFF
>TRBJ2-4|few|TRBV6-6|-|12
TGTGCCAGCGGGGGCCCCAAAAACATTCAGTACTTC
CASGGPKNIQYF
>TRBJ2-7|-|TRBV7-2|-|13
TGTGCCAGCACCCCTAGAAGCTCCTACGAGCAGTACTTC
CASTPRSSYEQYF
>TRBJ2-3|once|TRBV7-2|-|16
TGTGCCAGCAGCTTCTCCCAGGGGGGATACACAGATACGCAGTATTTT
CASSFSQGGYTDTQYF
>TRBJ2-6|-|TRBV15|TRBD1|15
TGTGCCACCAGCGGGGGACAGTCTGGGGCCAACGTCCTGACTTTC
CATSGGQSGANVLTF
>TRBJ2-6|-|TRBV15|-|18
TGTGCCACGATAAACAGGGACCTCTCGTACTCTGGGGCCAACGTCCTGACTTTC
CATINRDLSYSGANVLTF
>TRBJ1-6|-|TRBV7-3|TRBD1|17
TGTGCCAGCAGCCCCAATTCGGGACAGGGCTTTAATTCACCCCTCCACTTT
CASSPNSGQGFNSPLHF
>TRBJ2-1|once|TRBV27|-|15
TGTGCCAAAGGGGGGGGAGCCCGTTGCTACAATGAGCAGTTCTTC
CAKGGGARCYNEQFF
>TRBJ2-1|-|TRBV14|-|14
TGTGCCAGCAGCCAAGACCTAGGGGGCAATGAGCAGTTCTTC
CASSQDLGGNEQFF
>TRBJ2-5|-|TRBV4-1|TRBD2|16
TGCGCCAGCAGCCCTTCGTCTAGCGGGACTCAAGAGACCCAGTACTTC
CASSPSSSGTQETQYF
>TRBJ2-3|-|TRBV30|-|12
TGTGCCTGGAGGGTCTTCGGAGGTACGCAGTATTTT
CAWRVFGGTQYF
>TRBJ2-4|-|TRBV6-5|-|13
TGTGCCAGCAAGGGGGGGGGCTGGAACATTCAGTACTTC
CASKGGGWNIQYF
>TRBJ2-2|-|TRBV5-4|-|15
TGTGCCAGCAGCTTGTGGCAGGCAGGTTCCGGGGAGCTGTTTTTT
CASSLWQAGSGELFF
>TRBJ2-7|-|TRBV2|-|13
TGTGCCAGCAGTGAAGCATGGCGCCGGGAGCAGTACTTC
CASSEAWRREQYF
>TRBJ2-5|-|TRBV7-2|-|12
TGTGCCAGCAGCCGACAGGTAGAGACCCAGTACTTC
CASSRQVETQYF
>TRBJ2-1|-|TRBV4-3|-|16
TGCGCCAGCAGCCAAGTCAGAGGGGGTTCCTACAATGAGCAGTTCTTC
CASSQVRGGSYNEQFF
>TRBJ2-1|-|TRBV4-2|TRBD2|17
TGTGCCAGCAGCCGCAGACATGGACTAGCGGGAGCCAGTGAGCAGTTCTTC
CASSRRHGLAGASEQFF
>TRBJ2-3|-|TRBV7-9|-|13
TGTGCCAGCAGTCCTCCCGACACAGATACGCAGTATTTT
CASSPPDTDTQYF
>TRBJ2-3|-|TRBV9|-|15
TGTGCCAGCAGCTCCAGACTAGTTGCGACAGATACGCAGTATTTT
CASSSRLVATDTQYF